This T cell receptor (beta chain) was captured by sequencing in a study of blood T cell repertoires in COVID-19. Turning to the study itself: Material from acute and convalescent COVID-19 was sourced from the United States, Italy and Spain. The cDNA or gDNA used as material had been derived from T cells, B-cell-depleted T cells, or PBMCs.

In the original processing: Quantification of nucleated cells was approximated via reference gene primer amplification. Clones were sequenced by immunoSEQ multiplex PCR, and TCRdb holds only the in-frame ones, with some missing. The D gene and trimming were derived from the DNA, and the V and J assignments and clone size from that table. The sample contains 200,000 to 250,000 clones, under 90% of which appear only once. The V gene's germline CDR1 is MNHEY and CDR2 SMNVEV (reference sequence). This CDR3 contains 17 residues. With V trimmed by 4 bases and J by 6 bases, 15 bases remained unmatched. The V gene is TRBV27, the J gene TRBJ1-1; TRBD1 aligns across 9 bases. The source is a man aged 50-60 years with acute or convalescent COVID-19. The sample was peripheral blood. CDR3 loop: CASSSNHRGRGGAEAFF. CDR3 nucleotides: TGTGCCAGCAGTTCCAACCACAGGGGGCGGGGAGGGGCTGAAGCTTTCTTT.